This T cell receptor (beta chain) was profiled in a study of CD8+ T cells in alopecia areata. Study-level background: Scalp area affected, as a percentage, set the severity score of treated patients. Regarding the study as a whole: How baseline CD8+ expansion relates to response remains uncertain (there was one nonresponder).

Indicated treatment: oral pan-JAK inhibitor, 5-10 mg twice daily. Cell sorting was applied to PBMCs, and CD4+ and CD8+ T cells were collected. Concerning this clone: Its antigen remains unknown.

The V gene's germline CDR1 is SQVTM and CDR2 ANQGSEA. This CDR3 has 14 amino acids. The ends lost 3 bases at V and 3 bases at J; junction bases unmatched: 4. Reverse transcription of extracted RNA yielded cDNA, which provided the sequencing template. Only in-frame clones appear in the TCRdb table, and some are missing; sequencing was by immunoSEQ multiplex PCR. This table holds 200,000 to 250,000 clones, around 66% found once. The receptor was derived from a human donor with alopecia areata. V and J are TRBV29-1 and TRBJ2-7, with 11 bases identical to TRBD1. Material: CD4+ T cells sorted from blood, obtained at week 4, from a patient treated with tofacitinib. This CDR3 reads CSVETGTGGYEQYF. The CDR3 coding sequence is TGCAGCGTTGAGACTGGGACAGGGGGCTACGAGCAGTACTTC.